This T cell receptor beta chain was observed in a study of shared clonotypes between healthy human individuals. Trimming shortened V by 5 bases and J by 5 bases, and 16 bases separated the two germline ends. Germline-derived CDR1 and CDR2 are SGHVS and FNYEAQ. CDR3 size: 15 residues. Produced via immunoSEQ multiplex PCR; TCRdb's table is partial and in-frame only. The profile shows fewer than 700,000 clones, approximately 96% of them singletons. This clone was seen once. Naive CD8 cells lacked CD45RO and underwent positive selection for CCR7, leaving out terminally differentiated effector memory CD45RA+ cells.

The gene calls are TRBV7-6 and TRBJ2-1, with D possibly TRBD2 on 6 matching bases. The sample was naive CD8+ T cells sorted from blood. The receptor comes from a woman aged 25 to 39 in good health. CDR3 nucleotides: TGTGCCAGCAGCCCCCGGTTGAGGGAGGACAATGAGCAGTTCTTC. Amino acid sequence: CASSPRLREDNEQFF.